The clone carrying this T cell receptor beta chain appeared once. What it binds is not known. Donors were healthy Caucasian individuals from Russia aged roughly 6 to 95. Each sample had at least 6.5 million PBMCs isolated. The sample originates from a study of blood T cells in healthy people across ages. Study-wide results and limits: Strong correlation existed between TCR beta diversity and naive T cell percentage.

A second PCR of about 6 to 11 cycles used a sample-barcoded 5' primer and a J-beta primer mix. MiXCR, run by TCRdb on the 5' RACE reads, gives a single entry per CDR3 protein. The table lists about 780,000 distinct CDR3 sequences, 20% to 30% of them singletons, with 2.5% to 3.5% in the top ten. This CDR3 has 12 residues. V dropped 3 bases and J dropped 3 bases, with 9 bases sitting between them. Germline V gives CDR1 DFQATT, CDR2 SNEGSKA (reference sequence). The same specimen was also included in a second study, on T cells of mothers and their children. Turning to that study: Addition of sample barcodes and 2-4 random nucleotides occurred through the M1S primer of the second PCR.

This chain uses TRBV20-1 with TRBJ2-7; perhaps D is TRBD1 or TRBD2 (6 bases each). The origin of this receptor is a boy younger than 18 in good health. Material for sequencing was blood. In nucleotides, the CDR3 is TGCAGTGCTAGCGGGGGCGGCTACGAGCAGTACTTC. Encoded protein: CSASGGGYEQYF.